This passage covers 9 T cell receptor beta chains from one sample sequenced in a study of cytomegalovirus exposure and HLA in healthy donors. This PCR relied on a set of 60 Vbeta primers and 13 Jbeta primers. Clones were sequenced by immunoSEQ multiplex PCR, and TCRdb holds only the in-frame ones, with some missing. The sample lists about 80,000 clones, over 60% occurring once. The sample consisted of PBMCs. The receptors were gathered from a male donor in good health and CMV-seropositive.

The chain employs TRBV4-1 and TRBJ1-5; D remains unclear. V dropped 0 bases and J dropped 7 bases, with 13 bases sitting between them. The CDR3 has 15 residues. Germline V gene sequence: CDR1 MGHRA, CDR2 YSYEKL. CDR3 in amino acids: CASSQDSNAGQPQHF. The CDR3 coding sequence is TGCGCCAGCAGCCAAGACAGTAACGCGGGGCAGCCCCAGCATTTT.

The chain carries TRBV20-1 and TRBJ2-2; D not resolved. Trimming took off 3 bases at V and 5 bases at J, with 4 bases between the two ends. The CDR3 runs 11 residues. The V gene's germline CDR1 is DFQATT and CDR2 SNEGSKA (reference sequence). The DNA for the CDR3 is TGCAGTGCTAGTATGACCGGGGAGCTGTTTTTT. Amino acids: CSASMTGELFF.

About this clone itself: The sample contains more than one DNA sequence encoding this CDR3. The J gene is TRBJ2-5, the V gene TRBV7-6, with D uncertain. V was trimmed by 5 bases and J by 3 bases, leaving 10 bases between them. The CDR3 covers 13 residues. Germline lookup yields CDR1 SGHVS and CDR2 FNYEAQ. For the CDR3, the DNA is TGTGCCAGCAGCCTATCCCCCAAAGAGACCCAGTACTTC. Translating it yields CASSLSPKETQYF.

This chain connects TRBV2 to TRBJ2-1, with D maybe TRBD2 (6 bases). This CDR3 has 14 amino acids. Germline assignment: CDR1 SNHLY and CDR2 FYNNEI. The V gene lost 4 bases and the J gene lost 6 bases, with 13 bases spanning the gap. The DNA for the CDR3 is TGTGCCAGCAGTGTGGGGGGAGCCCTCAATGAGCAGTTCTTC. Amino acids: CASSVGGALNEQFF.

The V and J genes are TRBV27 and TRBJ2-1, with TRBD1 as a possible D gene (6 bases). Germline lookup yields CDR1 MNHEY and CDR2 SMNVEV (reference sequence). Trimming took off 5 bases at V and 10 bases at J, with 15 bases between the two ends. This CDR3 contains 13 residues. CDR3 nucleotides: TGTGCCAGCAGTCCCCTCGGACAGCCCGAGCAGTTCTTC. Translation gives CASSPLGQPEQFF.

This clone was counted between two and nine times. The rearrangement uses TRBV7-6 and TRBJ2-3, with 10 bases lining up with TRBD2. This CDR3 has 14 residues. Trimming cost V 5 bases and J 3 bases; bases outside gene matches: 2. CDR1 SGHVS and CDR2 FNYEAQ come from the germline V gene. The CDR3, as DNA: TGTGCCAGCAGCCGACTAGCGGGTACAGATACGCAGTATTTT. It codes for CASSRLAGTDTQYF.

The chain is built from TRBV29-1 and TRBJ1-1; weak D call: TRBD1 (5 bases). CDR3 size: 13 residues. CDR1 and CDR2 from the germline V gene are SQVTM and ANQGSEA. V gave up 7 bases and J gave up 2 bases, with 14 bases separating them. CDR3 in amino acids: CSGNTGANTEAFF. Written as DNA, the CDR3 is TGCAGCGGGAACACAGGAGCTAACACTGAAGCTTTCTTT.

The J gene is TRBJ1-5, the V gene TRBV2; D is undetermined. The CDR3 has 14 amino acids. Trimming removed 8 bases from V and 5 bases from J, with 16 bases in between. Germline V lookup: CDR1 SNHLY, CDR2 FYNNEI. CDR3 sequence: CASLVNMRDQPQHF. DNA of the CDR3: TGTGCCAGCCTTGTGAATATGAGAGATCAGCCCCAGCATTTT.

The chain links TRBV19 to TRBJ1-2; the match to TRBD1 covers 9 bases. The ends lost 7 bases at V and 6 bases at J; junction bases unmatched: 9. Germline V gene data show CDR1 as LNHDA and CDR2 as SQIVND (reference sequence). The CDR3 extends over 14 amino acids. In nucleotides, the CDR3 is TGTGCCAGTACCCCGGAGGGACAGGGTAATGGCTACACCTTC. Amino acids: CASTPEGQGNGYTF.